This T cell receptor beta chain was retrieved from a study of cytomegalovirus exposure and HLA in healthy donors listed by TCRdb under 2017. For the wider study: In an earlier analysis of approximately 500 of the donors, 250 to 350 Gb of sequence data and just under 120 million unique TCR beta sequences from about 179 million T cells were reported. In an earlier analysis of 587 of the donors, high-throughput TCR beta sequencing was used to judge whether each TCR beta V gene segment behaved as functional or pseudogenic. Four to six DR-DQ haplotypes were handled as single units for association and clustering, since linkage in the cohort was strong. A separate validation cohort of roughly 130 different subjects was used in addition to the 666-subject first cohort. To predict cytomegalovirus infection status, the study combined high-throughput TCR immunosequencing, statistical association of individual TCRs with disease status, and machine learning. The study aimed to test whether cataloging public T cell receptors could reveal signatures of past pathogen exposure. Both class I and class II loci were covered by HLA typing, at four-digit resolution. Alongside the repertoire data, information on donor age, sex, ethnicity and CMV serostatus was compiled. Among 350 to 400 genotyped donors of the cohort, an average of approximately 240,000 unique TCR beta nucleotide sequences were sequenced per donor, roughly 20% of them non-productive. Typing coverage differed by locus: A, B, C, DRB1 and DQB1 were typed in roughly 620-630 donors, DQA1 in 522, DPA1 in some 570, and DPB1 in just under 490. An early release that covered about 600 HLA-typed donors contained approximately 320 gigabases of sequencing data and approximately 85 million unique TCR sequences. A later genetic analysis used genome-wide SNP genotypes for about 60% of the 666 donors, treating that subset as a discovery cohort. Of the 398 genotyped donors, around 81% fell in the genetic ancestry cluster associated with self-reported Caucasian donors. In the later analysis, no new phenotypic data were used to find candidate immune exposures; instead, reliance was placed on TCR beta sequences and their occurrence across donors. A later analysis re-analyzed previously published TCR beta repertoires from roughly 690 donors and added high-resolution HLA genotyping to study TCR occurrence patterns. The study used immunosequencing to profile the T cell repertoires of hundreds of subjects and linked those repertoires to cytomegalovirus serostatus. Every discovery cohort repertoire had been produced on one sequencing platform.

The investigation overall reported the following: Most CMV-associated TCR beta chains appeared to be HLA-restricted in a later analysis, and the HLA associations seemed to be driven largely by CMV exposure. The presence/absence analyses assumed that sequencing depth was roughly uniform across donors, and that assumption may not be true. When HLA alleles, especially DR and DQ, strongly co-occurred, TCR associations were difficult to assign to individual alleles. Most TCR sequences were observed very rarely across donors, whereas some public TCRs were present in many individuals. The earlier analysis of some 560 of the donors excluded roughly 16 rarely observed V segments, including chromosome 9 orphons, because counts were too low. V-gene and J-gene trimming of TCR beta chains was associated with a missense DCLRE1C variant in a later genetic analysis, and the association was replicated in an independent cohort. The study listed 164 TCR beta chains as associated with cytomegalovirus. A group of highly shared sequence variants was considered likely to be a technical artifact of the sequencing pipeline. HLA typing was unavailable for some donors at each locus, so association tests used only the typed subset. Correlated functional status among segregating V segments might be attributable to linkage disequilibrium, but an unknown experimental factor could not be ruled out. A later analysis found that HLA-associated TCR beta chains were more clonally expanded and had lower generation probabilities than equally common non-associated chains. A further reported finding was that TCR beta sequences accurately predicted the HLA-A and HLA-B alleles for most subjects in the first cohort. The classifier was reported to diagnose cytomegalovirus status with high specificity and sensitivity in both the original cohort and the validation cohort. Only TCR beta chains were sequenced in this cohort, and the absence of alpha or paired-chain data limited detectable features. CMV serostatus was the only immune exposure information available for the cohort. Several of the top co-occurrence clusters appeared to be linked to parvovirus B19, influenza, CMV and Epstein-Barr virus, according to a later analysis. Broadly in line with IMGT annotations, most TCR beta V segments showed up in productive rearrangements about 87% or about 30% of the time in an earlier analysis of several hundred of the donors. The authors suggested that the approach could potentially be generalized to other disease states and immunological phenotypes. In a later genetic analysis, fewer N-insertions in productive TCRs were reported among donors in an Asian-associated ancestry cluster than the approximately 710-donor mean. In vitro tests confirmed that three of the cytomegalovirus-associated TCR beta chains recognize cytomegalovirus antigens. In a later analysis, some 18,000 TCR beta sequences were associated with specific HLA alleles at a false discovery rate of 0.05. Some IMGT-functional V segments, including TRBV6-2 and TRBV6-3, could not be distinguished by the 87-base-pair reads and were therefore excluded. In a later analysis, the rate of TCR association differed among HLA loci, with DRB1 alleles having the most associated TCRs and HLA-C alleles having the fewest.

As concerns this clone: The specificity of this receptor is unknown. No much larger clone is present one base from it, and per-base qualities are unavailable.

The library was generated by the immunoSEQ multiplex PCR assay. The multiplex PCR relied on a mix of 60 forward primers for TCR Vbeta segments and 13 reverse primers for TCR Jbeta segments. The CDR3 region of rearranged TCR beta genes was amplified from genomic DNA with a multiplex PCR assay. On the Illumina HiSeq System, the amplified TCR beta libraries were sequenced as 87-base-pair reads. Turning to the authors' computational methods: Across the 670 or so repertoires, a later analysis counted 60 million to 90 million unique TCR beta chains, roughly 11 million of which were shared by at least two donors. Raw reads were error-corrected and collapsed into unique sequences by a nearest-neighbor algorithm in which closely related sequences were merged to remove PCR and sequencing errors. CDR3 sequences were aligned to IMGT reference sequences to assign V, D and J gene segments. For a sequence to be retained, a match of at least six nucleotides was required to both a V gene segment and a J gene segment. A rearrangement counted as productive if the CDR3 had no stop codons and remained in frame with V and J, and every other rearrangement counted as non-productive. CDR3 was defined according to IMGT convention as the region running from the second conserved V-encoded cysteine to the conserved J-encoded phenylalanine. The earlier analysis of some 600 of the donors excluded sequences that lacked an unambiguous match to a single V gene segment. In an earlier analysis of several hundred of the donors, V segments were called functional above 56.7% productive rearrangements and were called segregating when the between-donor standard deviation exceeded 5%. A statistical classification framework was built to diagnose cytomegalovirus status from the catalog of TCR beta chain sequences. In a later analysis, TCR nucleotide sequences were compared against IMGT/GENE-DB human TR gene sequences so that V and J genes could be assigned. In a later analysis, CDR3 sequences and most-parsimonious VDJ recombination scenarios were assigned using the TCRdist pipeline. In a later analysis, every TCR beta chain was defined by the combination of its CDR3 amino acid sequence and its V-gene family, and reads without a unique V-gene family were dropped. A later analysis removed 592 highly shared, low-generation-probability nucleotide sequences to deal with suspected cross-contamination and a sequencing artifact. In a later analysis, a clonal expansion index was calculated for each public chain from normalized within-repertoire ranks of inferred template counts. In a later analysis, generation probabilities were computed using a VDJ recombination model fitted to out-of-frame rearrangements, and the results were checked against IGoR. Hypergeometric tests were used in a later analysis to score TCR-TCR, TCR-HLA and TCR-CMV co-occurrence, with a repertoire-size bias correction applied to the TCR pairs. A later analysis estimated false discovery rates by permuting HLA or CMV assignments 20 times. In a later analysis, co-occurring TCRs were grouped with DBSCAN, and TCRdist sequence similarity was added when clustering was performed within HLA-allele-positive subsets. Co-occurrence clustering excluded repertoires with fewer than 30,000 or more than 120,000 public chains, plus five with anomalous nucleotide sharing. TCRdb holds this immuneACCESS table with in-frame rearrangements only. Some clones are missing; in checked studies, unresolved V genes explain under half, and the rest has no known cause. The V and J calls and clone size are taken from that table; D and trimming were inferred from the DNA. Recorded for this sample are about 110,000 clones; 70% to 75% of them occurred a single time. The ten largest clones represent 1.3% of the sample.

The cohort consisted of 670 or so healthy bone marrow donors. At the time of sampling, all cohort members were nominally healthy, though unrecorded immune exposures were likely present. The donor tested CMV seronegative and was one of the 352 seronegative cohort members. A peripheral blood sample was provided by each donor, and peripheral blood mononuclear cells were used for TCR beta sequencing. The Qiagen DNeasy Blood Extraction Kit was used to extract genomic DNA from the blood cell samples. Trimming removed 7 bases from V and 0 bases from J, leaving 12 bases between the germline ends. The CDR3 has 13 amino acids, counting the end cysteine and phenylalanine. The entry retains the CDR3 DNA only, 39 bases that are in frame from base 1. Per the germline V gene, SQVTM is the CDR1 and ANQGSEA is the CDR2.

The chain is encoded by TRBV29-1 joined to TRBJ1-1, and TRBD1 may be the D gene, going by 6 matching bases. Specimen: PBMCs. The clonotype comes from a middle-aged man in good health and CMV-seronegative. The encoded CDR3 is CSAPTGLNTEAFF. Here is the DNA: TGCAGCGCCCCGACAGGACTGAACACTGAAGCTTTCTTT.